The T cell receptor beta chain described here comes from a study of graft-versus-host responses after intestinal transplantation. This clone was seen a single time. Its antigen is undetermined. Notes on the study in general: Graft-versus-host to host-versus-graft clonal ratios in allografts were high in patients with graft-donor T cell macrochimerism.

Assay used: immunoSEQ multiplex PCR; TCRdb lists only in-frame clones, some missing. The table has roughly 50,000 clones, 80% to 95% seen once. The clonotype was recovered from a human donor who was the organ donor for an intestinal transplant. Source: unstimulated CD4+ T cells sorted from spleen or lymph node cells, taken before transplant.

CDR3 coding DNA: TGTGCTAGTGGCCCAACCGGGACAGGGGTGGATGAGCAGTTCTTC. Its translation is CASGPTGTGVDEQFF. The chain combines TRBV12-5 with TRBJ2-1, with 10 bases identical to TRBD1. CDR1 LGHNT and CDR2 FRNRAP come from the germline V gene. V lost 6 bases to trimming and J lost 8 bases; unmatched junction nucleotides: 10. This CDR3 is built from 15 residues.